The clone carrying this T cell receptor (beta chain) has just a few counts. This record comes from a study of cytomegalovirus exposure and HLA in healthy donors. Germline CDR1 and CDR2: WSHSY and SAAADI. The CDR3 loop spans 15 amino acids. V was clipped by 6 bases and J by 0 bases, with 11 bases between them. The PCR contained 60 Vbeta and 13 Jbeta primers. Generated by immunoSEQ multiplex PCR, the TCRdb table keeps only in-frame clones and is missing some. The table shows about 200,000 clones, with roughly 72% occurring only once. The chain carries TRBV10-2 and TRBJ2-2; tentatively, D is TRBD2 (5 bases). The material sequenced was PBMCs. The TCR originated in a man aged 25 to 45 in good health and CMV-seronegative. Here the CDR3 reads CASRGRGTNTGELFF. In DNA form, the CDR3 reads TGCGCCAGCAGAGGTCGGGGAACGAACACCGGGGAGCTGTTTTTT.